One sample yielded the 14 T cell receptor beta chains listed below, sequenced in a study of blood T cell repertoires in COVID-19. Assay: immunoSEQ multiplex PCR; the TCRdb copy retains only in-frame clones and omits some. The table has about 130,000 clones, 70% to 80% seen once. The sequenced sample was peripheral blood. These receptors all stem from a human donor in a cohort sampled during active COVID-19.

The rearrangement links TRBV15 to TRBJ1-2; D is undetermined. CDR1 and CDR2 from the germline V gene are LNHNV and YYDKDF (reference sequence). The ends were cut back, 0 bases at V and 7 bases at J, with 12 bases in the middle. The CDR3 has 14 residues. Written as DNA, the CDR3 is TGTGCCACCAGCAGAGATCGCGGATTTGCTGGCTACACCTTC. Its translation: CATSRDRGFAGYTF.

CDR3 nucleotide sequence: TGTGCCAGCAGGGACTATAAGCGGTCACCCCTCCACTTT. Translation: CASRDYKRSPLHF. V and J are TRBV12-3 or TRBV12-4 and TRBJ1-6; unclear D gene. V was pared by 6 bases and J by 10 bases, with 13 bases between. The CDR3 contains 13 residues.

The chain is built from TRBV5-1 and TRBJ2-3; 9 positions match TRBD2. The germline gives CDR1 SGHRS, CDR2 YFSETQ. Germline trimming cut 6 bases from V and 7 bases from J; bases unmatched to any gene: 15. The CDR3 consists of 16 residues. In DNA form, the CDR3 reads TGCGCCAGCAAAATCGGGCTAGCGGGGTTTAGATATACGCAGTATTTT. Translation: CASKIGLAGFRYTQYF.

The gene calls are TRBV13 and TRBJ2-3; 7 bases fit TRBD1. J lost 2 bases, V lost 3 bases, and 5 bases had no gene match. The CDR3 has 15 amino acids. The germline V gene encodes CDR1 PRHDT and CDR2 FYEKMQ (reference sequence). For the CDR3, the DNA is TGTGCCAGCAGCTTCCGGCAGGGGGTCACAGATACGCAGTATTTT. It yields the protein CASSFRQGVTDTQYF.

The chain uses TRBV9 and TRBJ2-7; perhaps TRBD1 as D (7 bases). CDR3 size: 14 residues. The V end lost 3 bases, the J end lost 6 bases, and 16 bases lay between the germline ends. The germline V gene has CDR1 SGDLS and CDR2 YYNGEE. CDR3 loop: CASSGGGTGVEQYF. The CDR3 DNA follows: TGTGCCAGCAGCGGAGGGGGCACGGGGGTCGAGCAGTACTTC.

The chain couples TRBV19 to TRBJ1-6; 7 bases map to TRBD1. Per the germline V gene, CDR1 is LNHDA and CDR2 is SQIVND (reference sequence). Trimming at V came to 3 bases and at J to 0 bases, leaving 5 bases not matched to a gene. CDR3 length: 17 residues. CDR3 region: CASSIGQGGSYNSPLHF. The DNA for the CDR3 is TGTGCCAGTAGTATCGGCCAGGGGGGCTCCTATAATTCACCCCTCCACTTT.

The rearrangement links TRBV6-5 to TRBJ1-2; D remains ambiguous. V was clipped by 4 bases and J by 3 bases, with 6 bases between them. CDR1 and CDR2 from the germline V gene are MNHEY and SVGAGI. CDR3 length: 12 amino acids. CDR3 residues: CASSSGDYGYTF. The CDR3 nucleotides read TGTGCCAGCAGTTCCGGGGACTATGGCTACACCTTC.

V and J are TRBV18 and TRBJ1-2; no firm D call. CDR3 length equals 16 residues. V lost 0 bases to trimming and J lost 1 base, with 12 bases between them. CDR1 is KGHSH and CDR2 is LQKENI in the germline V gene. The CDR3 sequence: CASSPPLQAINYGYTF. CDR3 nucleotides: TGTGCCAGCTCACCACCGTTGCAGGCTATTAACTATGGCTACACCTTC.

The chain carries TRBV12-5 and TRBJ2-7; possibly TRBD2 for D (5 bases). Trimming shortened V by 6 bases and J by 6 bases, and 12 bases separated the two germline ends. This CDR3 contains 12 residues. The germline V gene encodes CDR1 LGHNT and CDR2 FRNRAP. CDR3 residues: CASGAWESEQYF. The DNA of the CDR3 is TGTGCTAGTGGGGCCTGGGAGAGCGAGCAGTACTTC.

Here the CDR3 reads CASSPDRAAGYTF. The CDR3 region has the DNA TGTGCCAGCAGCCCAGACAGGGCGGCTGGCTACACCTTC. The chain carries TRBV7-9 and TRBJ1-2, with 7 bases identical to TRBD1. CDR1 is SEHNR, CDR2 FQNEAQ, per germline (reference sequence). V was pared by 5 bases and J by 7 bases, with 7 bases of the junction left unmatched. CDR3 length: 13 amino acids.

This chain connects TRBV7-9 to TRBJ1-5; TRBD1 aligns across 9 bases. V trimming: 5 bases; J trimming: 2 bases; junction bases outside the gene matches: 7. CDR1 SEHNR and CDR2 FQNEAQ come from the germline V gene (reference sequence). The length of the CDR3 is 16 residues. The CDR3 sequence: CASSPQGAGGNQPQHF. For the CDR3, the DNA is TGTGCCAGCAGCCCACAGGGGGCTGGTGGCAATCAGCCCCAGCATTTT.

This clone was recorded once. This chain uses TRBV11-3 with TRBJ2-2; D remains ambiguous. The V gene lost 1 base and the J gene lost 7 bases, with 7 bases spanning the gap. CDR1 and CDR2 (germline): SGHNT, YENEEA. This CDR3 is built from 13 residues. CDR3 sequence (DNA): TGTGCCAGCAGCTTAGGTGCGGTCGGGGAGCTGTTTTTT. Protein sequence: CASSLGAVGELFF.

The CDR3: CASRYRDDYGYTF. Here the CDR3 DNA reads TGTGCCAGCCGGTACAGGGATGACTATGGCTACACCTTC. V usage is TRBV4-2 and J usage is TRBJ1-2, with TRBD1 as a possible D gene (6 bases). CDR1 is LGHNA and CDR2 is YNFKEQ in the germline V gene. The V end was cut by 8 bases, the J end by 3 bases, with 13 bases between. The CDR3 totals 13 residues.

Only a few counts were recorded for this clone. V gene TRBV6-6 combines with J gene TRBJ2-7; possible D gene TRBD1, 6 bases. CDR3 length: 14 residues. V dropped 6 bases and J dropped 1 base, with 13 bases sitting between them. Germline V gene data show CDR1 as MNHNY and CDR2 as SVGAGI (reference sequence). For the CDR3, the DNA is TGTGCCAGCAGGCATGGACAGCTTTCCTACGAGCAGTACTTC. Its translation is CASRHGQLSYEQYF.